This TCR beta chain was recovered during a study of chronic HIV infection and antiretroviral therapy. Germline CDR1 is MGHRA and CDR2 is YSYEKL. This CDR3 comprises 14 residues. V was pared by 7 bases and J by 5 bases, with 15 bases between. One entry per CDR3 protein results from TCRdb running MiXCR on the 5' RACE reads. This table has some 46,000 distinct CDR3 sequences, approximately 19% appearing once. This receptor was obtained from an adult who had HIV and had not received antiretroviral therapy, or was an uninfected healthy control (not recorded which). The chain uses TRBV4-1 and TRBJ2-1; maybe TRBD2 (6 bases). The sequencing sample was made of peripheral blood. CDR3 nucleotide sequence: TGCGCCAGCAAAACACGGGAGTTCGACAATGAGCAGTTCTTC. Residues: CASKTREFDNEQFF.